The clone carrying this T cell receptor beta chain occurred a few times. The sample originates from a study of blood T cell repertoires in COVID-19. Germline values: CDR1 DFQATT, CDR2 SNEGSKA (reference sequence). J was trimmed by 5 bases and V by 3 bases; bases with no gene match: 8. The CDR3 length is 15 residues. Repertoires were generated with immunoSEQ multiplex PCR, while TCRdb's copy carries only in-frame clones and drops some. The sample holds 35,000 to 45,000 clones, about 90% seen once. The receptor was isolated from a man aged 60 to 75 with acute or convalescent COVID-19. The chain joins TRBV20-1 to TRBJ2-1; TRBD2 aligns across 9 bases. Sequenced material: peripheral blood. The CDR3 DNA follows: TGCAGTGCTAGTAGGCGGGAGGGCCCCGACAATGAGCAGTTCTTC. Protein sequence: CSASRREGPDNEQFF.